This TCR beta chain was observed in a study of blood T cell repertoires in COVID-19. Study at large: PBMCs, B-cell-depleted T cells, or T cells provided the cDNA or gDNA that made up the material.

The data were produced by immunoSEQ multiplex PCR, yet TCRdb's version contains in-frame clones alone and is incomplete. This table holds approximately 250,000 clones, around 88% found once. Donors were grouped by their self-reported clinical history. V shed 0 bases and J 9 bases; nucleotides not matched to a gene: 21. The CDR3 is 19 amino acids. Germline CDR1 and CDR2: LNHDA and SQIVND (reference sequence). This clonotype was obtained from a woman aged 40 to 50 with acute COVID-19. The source material was PBMCs or T cells enriched from blood (not recorded which). V and J are TRBV19 and TRBJ2-5; 8 nucleotides line up with TRBD2. The CDR3 region has the DNA TGTGCCAGTAGTATAGAGGCAGGGATCCCCGGGACTAGGCGGGTGTCCCAGTACTTC. Translation: CASSIEAGIPGTRRVSQYF.